These T cell receptor beta chains were read from a single sample in a study of beta chain features in type 1 diabetes. The method was immunoSEQ multiplex PCR; TCRdb's version includes in-frame clones alone and lacks a portion of them. The table lists about 620,000 clones, around a sixth of them singletons. The sample was naive CD4+ T cells from blood. The source of these receptors is a young man in good health. The CDR3 runs from the conserved cysteine through the conserved F or W. D genes are given only for firm matches. Size is omitted from some rows. Given values are once, few, many or a class for expanded clones.

clone_size: few
d_call: -
v_call: TRBV10-3
j_call: TRBJ2-3
cdr3_aa: CAISGKGVSTDTQYF
cdr3_nt: TGTGCCATCTCGGGAAAAGGGGTCAGCACAGATACGCAGTATTTT

clone_size: few
d_call: -
v_call: TRBV29-1
j_call: TRBJ2-6
cdr3_aa: CSVAGAGANVLTF
cdr3_nt: TGCAGCGTTGCAGGGGCTGGGGCCAACGTCCTGACTTTC

clone_size: few
d_call: -
v_call: TRBV18
j_call: TRBJ2-3
cdr3_aa: CASSPPSDTQYF
cdr3_nt: TGTGCCAGCTCACCACCGTCGGATACGCAGTATTTT

clone_size: few
d_call: -
v_call: TRBV20-1
j_call: TRBJ2-7
cdr3_aa: CSANSYAGQYF
cdr3_nt: TGCAGTGCCAACTCCTACGCCGGGCAGTACTTC

clone_size: few
d_call: -
v_call: TRBV7-2
j_call: TRBJ2-7
cdr3_aa: CASALDISRSSYEQYF
cdr3_nt: TGTGCCAGCGCGTTAGACATCAGTCGGAGCTCCTACGAGCAGTACTTC

clone_size: -
d_call: -
v_call: TRBV7-3
j_call: TRBJ2-1
cdr3_aa: CASSLLASGHRKGYNEQFF
cdr3_nt: TGTGCCAGCAGCTTACTAGCGTCGGGACACCGGAAGGGCTACAATGAGCAGTTCTTC

clone_size: -
d_call: TRBD2
v_call: TRBV19
j_call: TRBJ2-7
cdr3_aa: CASSIDSGGYEQYF
cdr3_nt: TGTGCCAGTAGTATAGATAGCGGGGGCTACGAGCAGTACTTC

clone_size: -
d_call: TRBD2
v_call: TRBV18
j_call: TRBJ2-1
cdr3_aa: CASSPQVAGVKNEQFF
cdr3_nt: TGTGCCAGCTCACCGCAAGTAGCGGGAGTAAAGAATGAGCAGTTCTTC

clone_size: -
d_call: -
v_call: TRBV2
j_call: TRBJ2-2
cdr3_aa: CASKRRGPGQSNTGELFF
cdr3_nt: TGTGCCAGCAAGAGGAGGGGACCGGGACAGTCGAACACCGGGGAGCTGTTTTTT

clone_size: -
d_call: -
v_call: TRBV30
j_call: TRBJ2-7
cdr3_aa: CAWRLGTYYEQYF
cdr3_nt: TGTGCCTGGAGGCTTGGGACGTACTACGAGCAGTACTTC

clone_size: -
d_call: -
v_call: TRBV30
j_call: TRBJ2-1
cdr3_aa: CAPRGPTSEQFF
cdr3_nt: TGTGCCCCGAGGGGCCCGACGAGTGAGCAGTTCTTC

clone_size: -
d_call: -
v_call: TRBV5-4
j_call: TRBJ1-1
cdr3_aa: CASSLDNTEAFF
cdr3_nt: TGTGCCAGCAGCCTTGACAACACTGAAGCTTTCTTT

clone_size: -
d_call: -
v_call: TRBV5-1
j_call: TRBJ1-5
cdr3_aa: CASSLGGLDQPQHF
cdr3_nt: TGCGCCAGCAGCTTGGGAGGTCTCGATCAGCCCCAGCATTTT

clone_size: -
d_call: TRBD1
v_call: TRBV7-2
j_call: TRBJ2-5
cdr3_aa: CASSTQGAETQYF
cdr3_nt: TGTGCCAGCAGCACGCAGGGGGCTGAGACCCAGTACTTC

clone_size: few
d_call: TRBD1
v_call: TRBV5-6
j_call: TRBJ1-5
cdr3_aa: CASSWGTANSNQPQHF
cdr3_nt: TGTGCCAGCAGCTGGGGGACAGCGAATAGCAATCAGCCCCAGCATTTT

clone_size: -
d_call: TRBD1
v_call: TRBV5-1
j_call: TRBJ2-2
cdr3_aa: CASSLERTGDGELFF
cdr3_nt: TGCGCCAGCAGCTTGGAGAGGACAGGGGACGGGGAGCTGTTTTTT

clone_size: few
d_call: -
v_call: TRBV6-6
j_call: TRBJ1-4
cdr3_aa: CASSYLGQIEKLFF
cdr3_nt: TGTGCCAGCAGTTATCTCGGACAGATTGAAAAACTGTTTTTT

clone_size: -
d_call: TRBD2
v_call: TRBV28
j_call: TRBJ2-4
cdr3_aa: CASRDRGGRDIQYF
cdr3_nt: TGTGCCAGCAGGGATCGGGGGGGCCGGGACATTCAGTACTTC

clone_size: -
d_call: TRBD1
v_call: TRBV19
j_call: TRBJ1-1
cdr3_aa: CASSIGTGLNTEAFF
cdr3_nt: TGTGCCAGTAGTATCGGGACAGGGTTGAACACTGAAGCTTTCTTT

clone_size: many
d_call: TRBD1
v_call: TRBV29-1
j_call: TRBJ2-4
cdr3_aa: CSSRTGIIQYF
cdr3_nt: TGCAGCTCAAGGACAGGGATCATTCAGTACTTC

clone_size: few
d_call: -
v_call: TRBV7-9
j_call: TRBJ2-7
cdr3_aa: CASSSSLGTLAYEQYF
cdr3_nt: TGTGCCAGCAGCTCCTCCCTGGGGACACTCGCTTACGAGCAGTACTTC

clone_size: -
d_call: TRBD2
v_call: TRBV6-4
j_call: TRBJ2-5
cdr3_aa: CASSEGAASGNGETQYF
cdr3_nt: TGTGCCAGCAGTGAAGGTGCGGCTAGCGGGAACGGGGAGACCCAGTACTTC

clone_size: -
d_call: -
v_call: TRBV5-1
j_call: TRBJ1-2
cdr3_aa: CASSFTGRNYGYTF
cdr3_nt: TGCGCCAGCAGCTTCACTGGGAGGAACTATGGCTACACCTTC

clone_size: -
d_call: TRBD1
v_call: TRBV20-1
j_call: TRBJ1-3
cdr3_aa: CSARQGPPIYF
cdr3_nt: TGCAGTGCGAGACAGGGCCCTCCCATATATTTT

clone_size: -
d_call: TRBD1
v_call: TRBV6-5
j_call: TRBJ1-3
cdr3_aa: CASSYDRASGNTIYF
cdr3_nt: TGTGCCAGCAGTTACGACAGGGCCTCTGGAAACACCATATATTTT

clone_size: -
d_call: -
v_call: TRBV7-9
j_call: TRBJ1-1
cdr3_aa: CASSLRPGLEAFF
cdr3_nt: TGTGCCAGCAGCTTACGGCCCGGGCTTGAAGCTTTCTTT

clone_size: few
d_call: -
v_call: TRBV7-8
j_call: TRBJ1-1
cdr3_aa: CASSLARWGNTEAFF
cdr3_nt: TGTGCCAGCAGCTTAGCGCGGTGGGGAAACACTGAAGCTTTCTTT

clone_size: few
d_call: -
v_call: TRBV4-3
j_call: TRBJ2-5
cdr3_aa: CASSPSGTQQETQYF
cdr3_nt: TGCGCCAGCAGCCCATCCGGGACACAACAAGAGACCCAGTACTTC

clone_size: few
d_call: TRBD1
v_call: TRBV7-3
j_call: TRBJ2-7
cdr3_aa: CASSLYPPQGIGGEQYF
cdr3_nt: TGTGCCAGCAGCTTATACCCCCCACAGGGGATTGGGGGCGAGCAGTACTTC

clone_size: -
d_call: TRBD2
v_call: TRBV28
j_call: TRBJ2-3
cdr3_aa: CASSREVGKWADTQYF
cdr3_nt: TGTGCCAGCAGCCGGGAGGTGGGGAAGTGGGCAGATACGCAGTATTTT

clone_size: few
d_call: TRBD1
v_call: TRBV10-3
j_call: TRBJ2-6
cdr3_aa: CAIAGTAISGANVLTF
cdr3_nt: TGTGCCATTGCCGGGACAGCGATCTCTGGGGCCAACGTCCTGACTTTC

clone_size: -
d_call: -
v_call: TRBV15
j_call: TRBJ2-1
cdr3_aa: CATSRDLRGAPYNEQFF
cdr3_nt: TGTGCCACCAGCAGAGATCTAAGGGGGGCACCCTACAATGAGCAGTTCTTC

clone_size: -
d_call: TRBD1
v_call: TRBV18
j_call: TRBJ1-1
cdr3_aa: CASSPGQGAMNTEAFF
cdr3_nt: TGTGCCAGCTCACCGGGACAGGGGGCAATGAACACTGAAGCTTTCTTT

clone_size: -
d_call: TRBD2
v_call: TRBV11-2
j_call: TRBJ2-7
cdr3_aa: CASSLDPSGSYEQYF
cdr3_nt: TGTGCCAGCAGCTTAGACCCGAGCGGGAGCTACGAGCAGTACTTC

clone_size: few
d_call: -
v_call: TRBV28
j_call: TRBJ1-2
cdr3_aa: CASSFGQNYGYTF
cdr3_nt: TGTGCCAGCAGTTTTGGACAAAACTATGGCTACACCTTC

clone_size: few
d_call: -
v_call: TRBV28
j_call: TRBJ1-2
cdr3_aa: CASIQGRTNYGYTF
cdr3_nt: TGTGCCAGCATACAGGGCAGAACTAACTATGGCTACACCTTC

clone_size: -
d_call: -
v_call: TRBV5-6
j_call: TRBJ2-7
cdr3_aa: CASSWSPYEQYF
cdr3_nt: TGTGCCAGCAGCTGGTCCCCCTACGAGCAGTACTTC

clone_size: few
d_call: TRBD1
v_call: TRBV20-1
j_call: TRBJ1-3
cdr3_aa: CSADTGGAIYF
cdr3_nt: TGCAGTGCTGATACAGGGGGCGCCATATATTTT

clone_size: few
d_call: -
v_call: TRBV9
j_call: TRBJ2-5
cdr3_aa: CASSVAGVEETQYF
cdr3_nt: TGTGCCAGCAGCGTAGCCGGGGTGGAGGAGACCCAGTACTTC

clone_size: few
d_call: -
v_call: TRBV19
j_call: TRBJ2-3
cdr3_aa: CASSRSPLGGTGDTQYF
cdr3_nt: TGTGCCAGTAGTCGATCTCCCCTTGGAGGAACGGGAGATACGCAGTATTTT

clone_size: -
d_call: -
v_call: TRBV27
j_call: TRBJ1-5
cdr3_aa: CASSGDGGQPQHF
cdr3_nt: TGTGCCAGCAGCGGGGACGGGGGACAGCCCCAGCATTTT

clone_size: -
d_call: -
v_call: TRBV5-1
j_call: TRBJ2-7
cdr3_aa: CASSLQGTYEQYF
cdr3_nt: TGCGCCAGCAGCTTGCAGGGAACCTACGAGCAGTACTTC

clone_size: -
d_call: -
v_call: TRBV6-1
j_call: TRBJ1-5
cdr3_aa: CASSVNQPQHF
cdr3_nt: TGTGCCAGCAGTGTTAATCAGCCCCAGCATTTT

clone_size: few
d_call: -
v_call: TRBV25-1
j_call: TRBJ1-2
cdr3_aa: CASSRGPGGYTF
cdr3_nt: TGTGCCAGCAGCCGGGGCCCAGGTGGCTACACCTTC

clone_size: -
d_call: -
v_call: TRBV28
j_call: TRBJ2-3
cdr3_aa: CASGTAADTQYF
cdr3_nt: TGTGCCAGCGGTACAGCGGCGGATACGCAGTATTTT

clone_size: -
d_call: -
v_call: TRBV10-3
j_call: TRBJ2-2
cdr3_aa: CAINQDRYTGELFF
cdr3_nt: TGTGCCATCAATCAAGACAGATACACCGGGGAGCTGTTTTTT

clone_size: -
d_call: -
v_call: TRBV4-2
j_call: TRBJ2-3
cdr3_aa: CASSSRDSPGDTQYF
cdr3_nt: TGTGCCAGCAGTTCCCGGGACTCCCCGGGAGATACGCAGTATTTT

clone_size: -
d_call: TRBD1
v_call: TRBV5-1
j_call: TRBJ1-4
cdr3_aa: CASTDPGQPNEKLFF
cdr3_nt: TGCGCCAGCACCGATCCGGGACAGCCTAATGAAAAACTGTTTTTT

clone_size: -
d_call: TRBD1
v_call: TRBV15
j_call: TRBJ2-5
cdr3_aa: CATSSRDRGRQTQYF
cdr3_nt: TGTGCCACCAGCAGCAGGGACAGGGGGCGGCAGACCCAGTACTTC

clone_size: -
d_call: TRBD1
v_call: TRBV9
j_call: TRBJ2-1
cdr3_aa: CASSAPSSRGHSYNEQFF
cdr3_nt: TGTGCCAGCAGCGCACCTTCTTCAAGGGGGCACTCCTACAATGAGCAGTTCTTC

clone_size: few
d_call: -
v_call: TRBV10-3
j_call: TRBJ2-7
cdr3_aa: CAISEVGGFTYEQYF
cdr3_nt: TGTGCCATCAGTGAAGTCGGAGGGTTTACCTACGAGCAGTACTTC

clone_size: -
d_call: -
v_call: TRBV25-1
j_call: TRBJ2-2
cdr3_aa: CASSEGGLNDGELFF
cdr3_nt: TGTGCCAGCAGTGAGGGCGGGTTGAATGACGGGGAGCTGTTTTTT

clone_size: -
d_call: TRBD1
v_call: TRBV19
j_call: TRBJ1-5
cdr3_aa: CASSTGQGRYQPQHF
cdr3_nt: TGTGCCAGTAGCACGGGACAGGGGCGCTATCAGCCCCAGCATTTT

clone_size: -
d_call: -
v_call: TRBV7-3
j_call: TRBJ2-3
cdr3_aa: CASSLTSQGHTQYF
cdr3_nt: TGTGCCAGCAGCTTAACGAGTCAGGGACATACGCAGTATTTT

clone_size: -
d_call: TRBD1
v_call: TRBV7-9
j_call: TRBJ2-5
cdr3_aa: CASSRRRDRGLETQYF
cdr3_nt: TGTGCCAGCAGCCGTAGAAGGGACAGGGGGCTAGAGACCCAGTACTTC

clone_size: many
d_call: -
v_call: TRBV7-2
j_call: TRBJ2-3
cdr3_aa: CASSLRLSTDTQYF
cdr3_nt: TGTGCCAGCAGCTTGCGCCTAAGCACAGATACGCAGTATTTT

clone_size: -
d_call: -
v_call: TRBV25-1
j_call: TRBJ2-7
cdr3_aa: CASRRGGNNYEQYF
cdr3_nt: TGTGCCAGCAGGAGGGGTGGGAACAACTACGAGCAGTACTTC